This TCR beta chain was identified in a study of T cell clones after liver transplantation. On the study more broadly: Liver transplant recipients had immunosuppression withdrawal attempted within 2 years. A pre-transplant mixed lymphocyte reaction with TCRbeta sequencing defined graft-donor-reactive clones followed in post-transplant blood.

The assay was immunoSEQ multiplex PCR, and TCRdb's table has in-frame clones only and misses some. This sample yields about 80,000 clones, of which roughly 85% are seen a single time; more than 0.45% belongs to the top ten. The source material was CD4+ T cells from blood, sampled approximately 3.5 years after liver transplant. This clonotype originated in a human patient who received a liver transplant. The graft donor may account for some of the T cells.

CDR3 nucleotides: TGTGCCAGCAGAACACAGGGGGCCCATATTGAAGCTTTCTTT. The encoded protein is CASRTQGAHIEAFF. The rearrangement joins TRBV28 to TRBJ1-1; TRBD1 aligns across 9 bases. Germline CDR1 reads MDHEN; CDR2 reads SYDVKM. This CDR3 has 14 residues. Trimming cost V 6 bases and J 7 bases; bases outside gene matches: 9.